A single sample is the source of the 20 T cell receptor beta chains below, sequenced in a study of Ad26.COV2.S vaccination and SARS-CoV-2 variants. Here immunoSEQ multiplex PCR was the method, and the copy in TCRdb shows in-frame clones only, minus some. The sample contains about half a million clones, 80% to 90% of which appear only once. Sample treatment: 19 received Ad26.COV2.S at low or high dose, single or two shots; roughly five received placebo; per-sample allocation not given. Samples were taken on day 63 after the first vaccine or placebo injection. The starting material was peripheral blood, obtained in a trial of Ad26.COV2.S vaccine versus placebo. All receptors come from a person aged 18-60 years who received the Ad26.COV2.S COVID-19 vaccine or a placebo.

The CDR3 bases are TGCGCCAGCAGCTTGGCGCTAGCGGGGGATTATGCCTACGAGCAGTACTTC. The encoded protein is CASSLALAGDYAYEQYF. The chain joins TRBV5-1 to TRBJ2-7; TRBD2 agrees at 10 bases. Germline CDR1 is SGHRS and CDR2 is YFSETQ. This CDR3 region has 17 residues. Trimming cost V 0 bases and J 2 bases; bases outside gene matches: 8.

This chain uses TRBV28 with TRBJ2-7; D not resolved. Germline V lookup: CDR1 MDHEN, CDR2 SYDVKM. This CDR3 is 13 amino acids long. The V end was cut by 5 bases, the J end by 0 bases, with 8 bases between. DNA for the CDR3: TGTGCCAGCAGTCCCCCCGGCTCCTACGAGCAGTACTTC. Its protein is CASSPPGSYEQYF.

The V gene is TRBV7-8, the J gene TRBJ2-7, with D perhaps matching TRBD1 (6 bases). Germline CDR1 is SGHVS and CDR2 is FQNEAQ. The ends were cut back, 4 bases at V and 1 base at J, with 11 bases in the middle. This CDR3 comprises 14 residues. Here the CDR3 DNA reads TGTGCCAGCAGCTCTCCAGGGGCTTCCTACGAGCAGTACTTC. Its protein product is CASSSPGASYEQYF.

The V and J genes are TRBV7-3 and TRBJ1-2; the D gene is possibly TRBD1 (5 bases). The CDR3 loop spans 16 amino acids. Germline V CDR1 and CDR2: SGHTA, FQGTGA. Trimming cost V 8 bases and J 3 bases, with 22 bases left between them. CDR3 sequence reads: CASLSLGPGRHYGYTF. The CDR3 DNA reads TGTGCCAGCCTCTCGTTGGGCCCGGGGCGACACTATGGCTACACCTTC.

CDR3 in amino acids: CASSAQSSYNEQFF. CDR3 coding DNA: TGCGCCAGCAGCGCTCAGAGCTCCTACAATGAGCAGTTCTTC. The rearrangement links TRBV5-1 to TRBJ2-1, with D hard to call. The CDR3 is 14 residues long. Germline CDR1 and CDR2: SGHRS and YFSETQ. V lost 4 bases and J lost 0, with 8 bases in between. The full variable domain, its missing parts supplied by reference TRBV5-1 and TRBJ2-1, is KAGVTQTPRYLIKTRGQQVTLSCSPISGHRSVSWYQQTPGQGLQFLFEYFSETQRNKGNFPGRFSGRQFSNSRSEMNVSTLELGDSALYLCASSAQSSYNEQFFGPGTRLTVL.

The CDR3 here is CASSDWSYEQYF. The CDR3 DNA reads as TGTGCCAGTAGCGACTGGTCGTACGAGCAGTACTTC. The gene calls are TRBV19 and TRBJ2-7, with no clear D. This CDR3 comprises 12 residues. Germline V gene sequence: CDR1 LNHDA, CDR2 SQIVND (reference sequence). The V end lost 6 bases, the J end lost 4 bases, and 10 bases lay between the germline ends.

The J gene is TRBJ2-1, the V gene TRBV4-2; D tentatively reads TRBD1 or TRBD2 (6 bases each). Per germline, CDR1 LGHNA and CDR2 YNFKEQ. This CDR3 spans 17 amino acids. V was trimmed by 0 bases and J by 6 bases, leaving 18 bases between them. CDR3 DNA sequence: TGTGCCAGCAGCCAAGATAGGGGGACTTGGGCAGGCAATGAGCAGTTCTTC. Its translation is CASSQDRGTWAGNEQFF.

This chain uses TRBV7-2 with TRBJ1-1; a weak D match, TRBD1 (6 bases). This CDR3 comprises 16 residues. With 0 bases removed from V and 0 bases from J, the gap between germline ends came to 11 bases. The germline gives CDR1 SGHTA, CDR2 FQGNSA. DNA of the CDR3: TGTGCCAGCAGCTTAGCTTCGGGGGGCGTGAACACTGAAGCTTTCTTT. Translated, it gives CASSLASGGVNTEAFF.

The chain uses TRBV4-1 and TRBJ2-1, with D tentatively TRBD1 (6 bases). Germline loops: CDR1 MGHRA, CDR2 YSYEKL. The CDR3 totals 14 residues. Trimming left V 0 bases short and J 7 bases short, with 10 bases between. DNA of the CDR3: TGCGCCAGCAGCCAAGATGTAAGGGGGAATGAGCAGTTCTTC. It specifies CASSQDVRGNEQFF.

The gene calls are TRBV6-6 and TRBJ2-1; a possible D gene is TRBD1 (5 bases). V lost 5 bases and J 10 bases, leaving 9 bases between the germline ends. This CDR3 has 11 amino acids. Germline values: CDR1 MNHNY, CDR2 SVGAGI (reference sequence). The CDR3 DNA reads TGTGCCAGCAGTCTCCAGGGAGAGCAGTTCTTC. Protein sequence: CASSLQGEQFF.

V gene TRBV13 combines with J gene TRBJ2-3; TRBD2 might be the D (6 bases). V lost 4 bases and J lost 3, with 17 bases in between. Germline V gene lookup returns CDR1 PRHDT and CDR2 FYEKMQ (reference sequence). The CDR3 covers 16 residues. CDR3 in DNA: TGTGCCAGCAGCTCGTACGGCGGGACCCTGACAGATACGCAGTATTTT. Translating gives CASSSYGGTLTDTQYF. Looking up the rest from reference TRBV13 and TRBJ2-3 gives the full variable domain: AAGVIQSPRHLIKEKRETATLKCYPIPRHDTVYWYQQGPGQDPQFLISFYEKMQSDKGSIPDRFSAQQFSDYHSELNMSSLELGDSALYFCASSSYGGTLTDTQYFGPGTRLTVL.

This clone was counted only a few times. The CDR3 reads CSVEDPRGKYGYTF. The CDR3 DNA reads as TGCAGCGTTGAAGATCCGCGAGGGAAATATGGCTACACCTTC. The chain uses TRBV29-1 and TRBJ1-2; D remains ambiguous. This CDR3 spans 14 amino acids. Per the germline V gene, CDR1 is SQVTM and CDR2 is ANQGSEA. Between the trimmed V and J ends, which lost 0 bases and 5 bases, there was a span of 13 bases. Complete variable domain (other parts from reference TRBV29-1 and TRBJ1-2): SAVISQKPSRDICQRGTSLTIQCQVDSQVTMMFWYRQQPGQSLTLIATANQGSEATYESGFVIDKFPISRPNLTFSTLTVSNMSPEDSSIYLCSVEDPRGKYGYTFGSGTRLTVV.

The V gene is TRBV19, the J gene TRBJ2-7; the D gene could be TRBD1 or TRBD2 (7 bases each). This CDR3 is built from 15 residues. V gave up 4 bases and J gave up 1 base, with 14 bases separating them. Germline V gene lookup returns CDR1 LNHDA and CDR2 SQIVND (reference sequence). This CDR3 reads CASSTTGEGSYEQYF. CDR3 nucleotide sequence: TGTGCCAGTAGTACAACAGGGGAGGGGTCCTACGAGCAGTACTTC.

The genes are TRBV19 and TRBJ1-6; 7 nucleotides line up with TRBD1. V trimming: 0 bases; J trimming: 14 bases; junction bases outside the gene matches: 13. The V gene's germline CDR1 is LNHDA and CDR2 SQIVND (reference sequence). The CDR3 has 16 amino acids. The CDR3 region has the DNA TGTGCCAGTAGTATAGACCAGGGGGGAAAAATTCAAGCCCTCCACTTT. Amino acids: CASSIDQGGKIQALHF.

The chain combines TRBV7-9 with TRBJ2-4; 8 nucleotides align to TRBD1. V gave up 4 bases and J gave up 13 bases; unmatched junction bases: 18. The CDR3 sequence is 16 residues long. Germline values: CDR1 SEHNR, CDR2 FQNEAQ (reference sequence). The CDR3 DNA follows: TGTGCCAGCAGCTCAGGCCCCGGGACAGGAGGGTTTGAACAGTACTTC. Protein: CASSSGPGTGGFEQYF.

The chain carries TRBV7-2 and TRBJ2-1, with 8 bases that match TRBD2. V was clipped by 3 bases and J by 11 bases; unmatched bases: 3. The CDR3 contains 12 residues. The germline CDR1 and CDR2 sequences are SGHTA and FQGNSA. CDR3 protein: CASSFLAGKQFF. The CDR3 bases are TGTGCCAGCAGCTTTTTAGCGGGAAAGCAGTTCTTC.

The chain has TRBV27 and TRBJ2-2; 8 bases fit TRBD2. This CDR3 contains 15 residues. Germline loops: CDR1 MNHEY, CDR2 SMNVEV (reference sequence). With 5 bases clipped from V and 3 bases from J, the junction kept 5 bases outside the gene matches. The CDR3 DNA reads as TGTGCCAGCAGTCATAGCGGGACCCACACCGGGGAGCTGTTTTTT. Protein product: CASSHSGTHTGELFF.

As concerns this clone: At the DNA level, this CDR3 is encoded by other sequences in the same sample as well. This chain connects TRBV7-2 to TRBJ2-7, with TRBD2 identical over 8 bases. CDR3 length: 14 residues. V dropped 3 bases and J dropped 1; count of bases not matched to a gene: 2. CDR1 is SGHTA and CDR2 is FQGNSA in the germline V gene. CDR3 protein: CASSLSGRSYEQYF. CDR3 nucleotide sequence: TGTGCCAGCAGCTTGAGCGGGAGATCCTACGAGCAGTACTTC. The full variable domain, in which reference TRBV7-2 and TRBJ2-7 provide the parts outside the CDR3, is GAGVSQSPSNKVTEKGKDVELRCDPISGHTALYWYRQSLGQGLEFLIYFQGNSAPDKSGLPSDRFSAERTGGSVSTLTIQRTQQEDSAVYLCASSLSGRSYEQYFGPGTRLTVT.

This chain connects TRBV2 to TRBJ1-1; 9 bases agree with TRBD1. The germline gives CDR1 SNHLY, CDR2 FYNNEI. The CDR3 contains 14 residues. The V and J ends lost 5 bases and 2 bases, in that order; junction bases with no gene match: 3. The CDR3, as DNA: TGTGCCAGCAGTTACAGGGGGCTAAACACTGAAGCTTTCTTT. The encoded protein is CASSYRGLNTEAFF.

V and J are TRBV4-2 and TRBJ2-1; D possibly corresponds to TRBD2 (6 bases). The CDR3 length is 17 residues. Deletions cut 4 bases from V and 2 bases from J, with 18 bases between. Germline loops: CDR1 LGHNA, CDR2 YNFKEQ. CDR3 region: CASSLRGTGGTYNEQFF. Here the CDR3 DNA reads TGTGCCAGCAGCCTACGGGGGACTGGGGGTACCTACAATGAGCAGTTCTTC.